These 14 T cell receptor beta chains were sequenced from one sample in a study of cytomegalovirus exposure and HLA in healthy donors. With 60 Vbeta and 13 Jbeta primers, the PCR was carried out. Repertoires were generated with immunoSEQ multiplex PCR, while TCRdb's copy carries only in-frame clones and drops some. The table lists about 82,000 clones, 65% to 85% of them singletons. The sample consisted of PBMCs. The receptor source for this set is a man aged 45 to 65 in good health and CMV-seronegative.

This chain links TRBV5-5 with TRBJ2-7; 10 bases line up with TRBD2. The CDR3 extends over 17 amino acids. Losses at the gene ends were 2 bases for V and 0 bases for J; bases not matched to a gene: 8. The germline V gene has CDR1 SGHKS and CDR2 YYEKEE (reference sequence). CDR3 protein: CASSFFLAGATSYEQYF. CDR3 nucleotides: TGTGCCAGCAGCTTCTTTCTAGCGGGGGCTACCTCCTACGAGCAGTACTTC.

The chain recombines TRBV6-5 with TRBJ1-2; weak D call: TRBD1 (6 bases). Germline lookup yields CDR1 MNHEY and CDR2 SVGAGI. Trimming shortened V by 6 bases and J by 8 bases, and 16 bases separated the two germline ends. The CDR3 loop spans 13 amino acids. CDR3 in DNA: TGTGCCAGCAGGACCATTTACAGGGCCGGCTACACCTTC. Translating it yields CASRTIYRAGYTF.

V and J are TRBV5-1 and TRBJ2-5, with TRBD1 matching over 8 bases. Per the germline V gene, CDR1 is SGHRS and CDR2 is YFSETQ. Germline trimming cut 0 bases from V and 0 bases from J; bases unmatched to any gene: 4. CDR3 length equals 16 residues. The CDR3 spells CASSLGWDRYQETQYF. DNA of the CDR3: TGCGCCAGCAGCTTGGGATGGGACAGGTACCAAGAGACCCAGTACTTC.

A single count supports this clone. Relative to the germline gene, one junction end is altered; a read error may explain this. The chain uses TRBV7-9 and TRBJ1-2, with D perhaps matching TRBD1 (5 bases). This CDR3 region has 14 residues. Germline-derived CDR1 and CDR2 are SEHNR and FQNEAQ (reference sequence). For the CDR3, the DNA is TGTTCCAGCAGCTTAGTCGGAGGGGCATATGGCTACACCTTC. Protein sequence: CSSSLVGGAYGYTF.

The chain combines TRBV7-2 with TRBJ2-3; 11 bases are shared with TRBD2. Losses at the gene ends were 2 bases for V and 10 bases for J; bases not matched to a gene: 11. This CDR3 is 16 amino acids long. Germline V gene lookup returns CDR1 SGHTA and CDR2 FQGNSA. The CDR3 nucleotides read TGTGCCAGCAGCTTATCTAGCGGGGGGTCCCCGCGTGCGCAGTATTTT. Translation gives CASSLSSGGSPRAQYF.

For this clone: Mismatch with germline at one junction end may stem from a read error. Here the CDR3 DNA reads TGTTCCAGCAGCTTACAGGGGGCTACTAACTATGGCTACACCTTC. Translating it yields CSSSLQGATNYGYTF. The V and J genes are TRBV7-9 and TRBJ1-2; 9 nucleotides line up with TRBD1. Germline CDR1 and CDR2: SEHNR and FQNEAQ (reference sequence). This CDR3 has 15 amino acids.

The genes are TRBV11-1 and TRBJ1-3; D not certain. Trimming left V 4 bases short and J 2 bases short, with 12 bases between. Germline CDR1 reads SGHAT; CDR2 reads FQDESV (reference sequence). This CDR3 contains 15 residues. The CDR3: CASSSLTGTGNTIYF. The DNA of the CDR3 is TGTGCCAGCAGCTCTCTTACGGGGACTGGAAACACCATATATTTT.

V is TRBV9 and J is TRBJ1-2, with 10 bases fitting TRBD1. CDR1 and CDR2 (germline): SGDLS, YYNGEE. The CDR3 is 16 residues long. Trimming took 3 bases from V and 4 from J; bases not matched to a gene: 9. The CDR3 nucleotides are TGTGCCAGCAGCGCAGCCGGGACAGGGGTACTCTATGGCTACACCTTC. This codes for CASSAAGTGVLYGYTF.

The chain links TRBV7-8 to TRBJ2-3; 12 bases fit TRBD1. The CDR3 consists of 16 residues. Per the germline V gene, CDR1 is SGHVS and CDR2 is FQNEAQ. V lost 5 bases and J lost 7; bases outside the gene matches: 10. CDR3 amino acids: CASSRTPGQGAHTQYF. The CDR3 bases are TGTGCCAGCAGCCGCACTCCGGGACAGGGGGCTCATACGCAGTATTTT.

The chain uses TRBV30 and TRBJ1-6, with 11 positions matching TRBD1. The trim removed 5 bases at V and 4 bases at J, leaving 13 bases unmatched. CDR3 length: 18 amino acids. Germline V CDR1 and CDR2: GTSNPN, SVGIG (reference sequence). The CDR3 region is CAWSSAGTGGVYNSPLHF. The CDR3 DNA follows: TGTGCCTGGTCCTCCGCCGGGACAGGGGGTGTGTATAATTCACCCCTCCACTTT.

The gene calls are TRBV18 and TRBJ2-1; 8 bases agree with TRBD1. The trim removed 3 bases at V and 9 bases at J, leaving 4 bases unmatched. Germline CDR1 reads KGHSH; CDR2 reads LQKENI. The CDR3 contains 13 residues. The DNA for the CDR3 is TGTGCCAGCTCACCGGCAGGGGGCGGTGAGCAGTTCTTC. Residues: CASSPAGGGEQFF.

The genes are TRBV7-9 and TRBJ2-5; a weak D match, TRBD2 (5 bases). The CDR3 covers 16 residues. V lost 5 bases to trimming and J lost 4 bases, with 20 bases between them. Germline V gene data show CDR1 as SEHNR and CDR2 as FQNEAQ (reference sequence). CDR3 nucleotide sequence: TGTGCCAGCAGCCCCTCTACCGAACTAGAGGTAGAGACCCAGTACTTC. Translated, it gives CASSPSTELEVETQYF.

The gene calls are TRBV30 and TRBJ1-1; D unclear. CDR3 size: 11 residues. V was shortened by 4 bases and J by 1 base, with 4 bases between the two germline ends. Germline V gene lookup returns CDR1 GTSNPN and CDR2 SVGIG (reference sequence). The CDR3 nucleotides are TGTGCCTGGATTCGGAACACTGAAGCTTTCTTT. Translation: CAWIRNTEAFF.

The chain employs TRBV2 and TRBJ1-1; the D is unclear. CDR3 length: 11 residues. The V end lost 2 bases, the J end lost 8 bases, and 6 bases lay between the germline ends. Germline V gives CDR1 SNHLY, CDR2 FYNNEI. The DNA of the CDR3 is TGTGCCAGCAGTGAAACCAGAGAAGCTTTCTTT. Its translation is CASSETREAFF.